The entry below gives a single T cell receptor (beta chain) sequence along with its context. This sample is drawn from a study of T cells after yellow fever vaccination. Study at large: Those fractions that held only low numbers of cells were prepared using the SMART-Seq v4 Ultra Low Input RNA kit.

Germline-derived CDR1 and CDR2 are SQVTM and ANQGSEA. CDR3 length equals 16 residues. Trimming cost V 0 bases and J 4 bases, with 13 bases left between them. TCRdb analysed the 5' RACE reads with MiXCR anew, one entry per CDR3 protein. This table holds approximately 550,000 distinct CDR3 sequences, approximately 15% found once. The sample here was PBMCs, taken on the day of the yellow fever booster vaccination. The sequence derives from a man aged 25-45 years who received the YFV17D yellow fever vaccine. V is TRBV29-1 and J is TRBJ2-6; D is perhaps TRBD1 (5 bases). The CDR3 coding sequence is TGCAGCGTTGAAGATCTTCGCAGGACAGGGGCCAACGTCCTGACTTTC. Translation gives CSVEDLRRTGANVLTF.